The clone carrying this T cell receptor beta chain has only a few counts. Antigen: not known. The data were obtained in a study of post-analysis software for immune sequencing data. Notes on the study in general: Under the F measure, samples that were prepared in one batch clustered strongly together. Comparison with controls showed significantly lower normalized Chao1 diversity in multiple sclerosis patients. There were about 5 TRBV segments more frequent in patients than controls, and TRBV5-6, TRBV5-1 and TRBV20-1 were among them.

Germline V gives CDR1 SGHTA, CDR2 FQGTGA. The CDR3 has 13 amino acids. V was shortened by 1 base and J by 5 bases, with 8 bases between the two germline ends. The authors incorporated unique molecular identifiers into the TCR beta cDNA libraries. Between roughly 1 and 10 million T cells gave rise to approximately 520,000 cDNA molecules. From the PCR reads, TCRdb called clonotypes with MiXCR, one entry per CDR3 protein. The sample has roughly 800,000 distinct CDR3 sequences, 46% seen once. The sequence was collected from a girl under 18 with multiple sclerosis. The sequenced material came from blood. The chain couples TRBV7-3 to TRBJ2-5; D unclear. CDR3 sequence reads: CASSLSLQETQYF. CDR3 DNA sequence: TGTGCCAGCAGCTTAAGCCTACAGGAGACCCAGTACTTC.